The present T cell receptor (beta chain) was sequenced within a study of glioma-infiltrating T cells. The CDR3 has 15 residues. The germline V gene encodes CDR1 DFQATT and CDR2 SNEGSKA (reference sequence). J lost 6 bases, V lost 2 bases, and 4 bases had no gene match. This clonotype was seen ten or more times. The antigen remains unidentified. Whole-study findings and limits: CDR3 overlap between tissue and blood was very small.

Using RNA template, CDR3s of TCR alpha and beta were amplified with iRepertoire arm-PCR. TCRdb re-derived calls from the multiplex PCR reads in MiXCR, one entry per CDR3 protein. The sample lists 160,000 or so distinct CDR3 sequences; roughly two fifths were seen once. The rearrangement joins TRBV20-1 to TRBJ2-1, with 13 bases lining up with TRBD2. The sequence was collected from a human donor with low-grade glioma or glioblastoma, undergoing nonglioma brain surgery, or in good health (not recorded which). What was sequenced was glioma tissue, nonneoplastic brain tissue, or PBMCs (not recorded which). DNA for the CDR3: TGCAGTGCTAGACCCACTAGCGGGAGGGCCAATGAGCAGTTCTTC. Amino acids: CSARPTSGRANEQFF.